The clone carrying this TCR beta chain was counted a single time. Its target is unknown. The sample belongs to a study of cytomegalovirus exposure and HLA in healthy donors. Findings and limits, study-wide: In a later analysis, TCR association rates varied by HLA locus: DRB1 most, HLA-C fewest. When a later analysis compared HLA-associated TCR beta chains with equally common others, the HLA-associated chains turned out to be more clonally expanded and to have lower generation probabilities.

The CDR3 has 13 amino acids. The germline V and J ends were trimmed by 0 bases and 6 bases, with 9 bases remaining between them. CDR1 is SGHDT and CDR2 is YYEEEE in the germline V gene. The study ran its PCR with 60 Vbeta and 13 Jbeta primers. The method was immunoSEQ multiplex PCR; TCRdb's version includes in-frame clones alone and lacks a portion of them. The sample comprises about 52,000 clones, 73% of which are singletons, and roughly 2.9% rests with the top ten. The sample consisted of PBMCs. The rearrangement links TRBV5-6 to TRBJ1-2, with TRBD1 as a possible D gene (5 bases). The sequence was collected from a man aged 18-30 years in good health and CMV-seronegative. The DNA for the CDR3 is TGTGCCAGCAGCTTGGGGCCGGGGGATGGCTACACCTTC. This gives the protein CASSLGPGDGYTF. Supplemented by reference TRBV5-6 and TRBJ1-2, the full variable domain reads DAGVTQSPTHLIKTRGQQVTLRCSPKSGHDTVSWYQQALGQGPQFIFQYYEEEERQRGNFPDRFSGHQFPNYSSELNVNALLLGDSALYLCASSLGPGDGYTFGSGTRLTVV.